This T cell receptor (beta chain) is drawn from a study of CD8 T cells in Susac syndrome. The study's findings and limits: Clonal expansion was not observed in the Susac syndrome CD4+ T cell repertoires.

The V gene end was trimmed by 1 base and the J gene end by 8 bases; junction bases not matched to a gene: 9. The CDR3 spans 15 residues. The germline gives CDR1 SGHAT, CDR2 FQNNGV. As for this clonotype: Antigen specificity is unknown.

CD8+ and CD4+ T cells circulating in blood were sequenced for TCR beta. All included Susac syndrome patients satisfied recently defined diagnostic criteria for definite or probable disease. RNA was extracted with the RNeasy kit, and a quantity of roughly 0.45 to 1 ug was reverse transcribed using random hexamers. Amplification of the TCR beta CDR3 was carried out by immunoSEQ multiplex PCR, which spanned a total of 54 Vbeta and 13 Jbeta segments. From the immunoSEQ multiplex PCR reads, TCRdb called clonotypes with MiXCR, one entry per CDR3 protein. The sample lists around 140,000 distinct CDR3 sequences; about 95% were seen once.

The sample comprised CD4+ T cells from PBMCs. The sequence came from a human donor with Susac syndrome. The chain employs TRBV11-2 and TRBJ2-5; 8 nucleotides match TRBD2. Here the CDR3 reads CASSLGGGRSETQYF. CDR3 bases: TGTGCCAGCAGCTTAGGTGGCGGGAGGTCAGAAACCCAGTACTTC.